This T cell receptor beta chain was recovered during a study of blood T cells in healthy people across ages. CDR1 is LGHNA and CDR2 is YSLEER in the germline V gene. The CDR3 is 15 amino acids. V was clipped by 2 bases and J by 8 bases, with 18 bases between them. The use of a sample-barcoded 5' primer and a J-beta primer mix characterized a second PCR of roughly 6 to 11 cycles. One entry per CDR3 protein, called by TCRdb with MiXCR from the 5' RACE reads. The sample consists of approximately 1,000,000 distinct CDR3 sequences, under 40% of them appearing once. The V call is TRBV4-3, the J call TRBJ1-2; D not resolved. This sequence originates from a young man in good health. Source material: blood. The CDR3 spells CASSQYEGKPTGYTF. In DNA, the CDR3 is TGCGCCAGCAGCCAATACGAGGGAAAACCTACGGGCTACACCTTC.